These 30 T cell receptor beta chains came from one sample sequenced in a study of cytomegalovirus exposure and HLA in healthy donors. Both 60 Vbeta primers and 13 Jbeta primers went into the PCR. Profiling relied on immunoSEQ multiplex PCR, and the TCRdb table lists in-frame clones only, not all of them. The table lists around 200,000 clones, 60% to 85% of them singletons. The sequencing sample was made of PBMCs. The receptors here all came from a woman aged 18 to 35 in good health and CMV-seronegative.

This clone appeared a few times. The gene calls are TRBV14 and TRBJ1-2, with 8 nucleotides matching TRBD1. V lost 5 bases and J lost 2; bases outside the gene matches: 4. Germline V lookup: CDR1 SGHDN, CDR2 FVKESK. The CDR3 loop spans 14 amino acids. This CDR3 is CASSFWDRNYGYTF. The CDR3 bases are TGTGCCAGCAGCTTCTGGGACAGGAACTATGGCTACACCTTC.

The chain carries TRBV18 and TRBJ1-5; D gene unclear. The length of the CDR3 is 14 residues. Trimming took 2 bases from V and 2 from J, leaving 7 bases between them. Germline loops: CDR1 KGHSH, CDR2 LQKENI. The DNA of the CDR3 is TGTGCCAGCTCACCAATCTACGGCAATCAGCCCCAGCATTTT. Translating gives CASSPIYGNQPQHF.

CDR3 sequence (DNA): TGTGCCAGCAGTTACGAAGCGGGGAGCCCTGGTGAGACCCAGTACTTC. This sequence encodes CASSYEAGSPGETQYF. J is TRBJ2-5 and V is TRBV6-5; 7 positions match TRBD2. The CDR3 spans 16 residues. Germline CDR1 reads MNHEY; CDR2 reads SVGAGI. Trimming removed 2 bases from V and 5 bases from J; junction bases left unmatched: 11.

V gene TRBV4-1 combines with J gene TRBJ1-2, with D unresolved. Germline loops: CDR1 MGHRA, CDR2 YSYEKL. This CDR3 is built from 15 residues. Trimming stripped 1 base from V and 1 base from J, with 10 bases between. This chain's CDR3 is CASSQVPQDNYGYTF. CDR3 DNA: TGCGCCAGCAGCCAAGTACCCCAGGATAACTATGGCTACACCTTC.

The chain recombines TRBV6-1 with TRBJ1-5, with D possibly matching TRBD1 (6 bases). The CDR3 consists of 15 residues. Trimming stripped 6 bases from V and 6 bases from J, with 18 bases between. CDR1 is MNHNS and CDR2 is SASEGT in the germline V gene. The CDR3 nucleotides read TGTGCCAGCAGGTTGGAAACAGGGTTCCCTCAGCCCCAGCATTTT. Translating gives CASRLETGFPQPQHF.

The rearrangement links TRBV7-2 to TRBJ2-3, with D possibly TRBD2 on 6 matching bases. Germline CDR1 is SGHTA and CDR2 is FQGNSA. This CDR3 contains 15 residues. Trimming left V 7 bases short and J 1 base short, with 15 bases between. This chain's CDR3 is CASTLTGAGTDTQYF. The DNA for the CDR3 is TGTGCCAGCACCCTCACGGGAGCGGGCACAGATACGCAGTATTTT.

V usage is TRBV4-2 and J usage is TRBJ2-5; 12 bases line up with TRBD2. The CDR3 totals 17 residues. Germline V lookup: CDR1 LGHNA, CDR2 YNFKEQ. The V and J ends lost 0 bases and 5 bases, in that order; junction bases with no gene match: 7. This chain's CDR3 is CASSQDPSGGAGETQYF. DNA for the CDR3: TGTGCCAGCAGCCAAGATCCTAGCGGGGGGGCCGGGGAGACCCAGTACTTC.

The chain uses TRBV7-2 and TRBJ2-7; 11 positions match TRBD2. The CDR3 length is 16 residues. Germline V gene data show CDR1 as SGHTA and CDR2 as FQGNSA. The J segment lost 5 bases and the V segment lost 0 bases, leaving 6 bases of the junction unmatched. The CDR3 nucleotides are TGTGCCAGCAGCTTAGCGACTAGCGGGGTTCTGGACGAGCAGTACTTC. Its protein product is CASSLATSGVLDEQYF.

The chain links TRBV19 to TRBJ1-6; TRBD1 aligns across 7 bases. CDR1 is LNHDA, CDR2 SQIVND, per germline (reference sequence). The V and J ends lost 5 bases and 2 bases, in that order; junction bases with no gene match: 6. There are 16 residues in the CDR3. The CDR3 spells CASSARTGAYNSPLHF. CDR3 sequence (DNA): TGTGCCAGTAGTGCCCGGACAGGAGCCTATAATTCACCCCTCCACTTT.

This chain uses TRBV6-5 with TRBJ1-1; 7 bases align to TRBD1. Trimming at V came to 6 bases and at J to 11 bases, leaving 6 bases not matched to a gene. The CDR3 extends over 11 amino acids. Germline V gene data show CDR1 as MNHEY and CDR2 as SVGAGI. The CDR3 protein is CASRRGRWAFF. For the CDR3, the DNA is TGTGCCAGCAGGAGGGGGCGCTGGGCTTTCTTT.

This clone was recorded only once. As DNA, the CDR3 is TGTGCCAGCAGTCTCAGGGGGCGGGTAGATAAACTTCTTGCCAAAAACATTCAGTACTTC. Translating gives CASSLRGRVDKLLAKNIQYF. The V gene is TRBV27, the J gene TRBJ2-4, with 8 bases identical to TRBD1. With V trimmed by 5 bases and J by 1 base, 19 bases remained unmatched. Germline V gene lookup returns CDR1 MNHEY and CDR2 SMNVEV (reference sequence). The CDR3 is 20 amino acids.

The chain combines TRBV5-6 with TRBJ2-7; 12 bases line up with TRBD1. Germline-derived CDR1 and CDR2 are SGHDT and YYEEEE. The V and J ends lost 4 bases and 4 bases, in that order; junction bases with no gene match: 6. This CDR3 is 15 amino acids long. The CDR3: CASSPGTGGLYEQYF. CDR3 sequence (DNA): TGTGCCAGCAGCCCCGGGACAGGGGGCTTATACGAGCAGTACTTC.

The chain employs TRBV28 and TRBJ1-3; 8 nucleotides line up with TRBD1. CDR3 size: 15 residues. Per germline, CDR1 MDHEN and CDR2 SYDVKM. The V segment lost 7 bases and the J segment 4 bases; nucleotides outside the gene matches: 9. This chain's CDR3 is CASTVPDRVGNTIYF. CDR3 sequence (DNA): TGTGCCAGCACCGTCCCGGACAGGGTAGGAAACACCATATATTTT.

The chain employs TRBV28 and TRBJ1-1; TRBD1 aligns across 8 bases. Trimming took 10 bases from V and 5 from J; bases not matched to a gene: 6. This CDR3 is built from 12 residues. From germline, CDR1 is MDHEN and CDR2 SYDVKM. CDR3 coding DNA: TGTGCCATCCGGACAGGGTGGACTGAAGCTTTCTTT. This encodes CAIRTGWTEAFF.

The chain links TRBV28 to TRBJ1-1; no firm D call. Trimming removed 5 bases from V and 3 bases from J, with 10 bases in between. From germline, CDR1 is MDHEN and CDR2 SYDVKM. The CDR3 sequence is 13 residues long. The CDR3 coding sequence is TGTGCCAGCAGTACCCCAGGATACACTGAAGCTTTCTTT. It translates to CASSTPGYTEAFF.

V usage is TRBV6-6 and J usage is TRBJ2-3; the D is unclear. Germline V gene lookup returns CDR1 MNHNY and CDR2 SVGAGI (reference sequence). The CDR3 sequence is 10 residues long. Deletions cut 8 bases from V and 6 bases from J, with 6 bases between. The CDR3, as DNA: TGTGCCAGCGCCGGGGATACGCAGTATTTT. It yields the protein CASAGDTQYF.

The rearrangement uses TRBV19 and TRBJ2-5, with D maybe TRBD2 (6 bases). This CDR3 is built from 14 residues. Germline V gene data show CDR1 as LNHDA and CDR2 as SQIVND (reference sequence). Trimming pared 6 bases from V and 5 bases from J, leaving 16 bases between. CDR3 DNA: TGTGCCAGTAGGCCCCCCGGGAGCTTGGAGACCCAGTACTTC. It specifies CASRPPGSLETQYF.

The chain combines TRBV15 with TRBJ2-1, with 12 nucleotides matching TRBD2. The CDR3 loop spans 16 amino acids. The trim removed 3 bases at V and 3 bases at J, leaving 3 bases unmatched. Germline values: CDR1 LNHNV, CDR2 YYDKDF (reference sequence). This CDR3 reads CATSREGLAGYNEQFF. CDR3 nucleotides: TGTGCCACCAGCAGGGAGGGACTAGCGGGCTACAATGAGCAGTTCTTC.

The rearrangement joins TRBV28 to TRBJ1-1; 9 nucleotides agree with TRBD1. The germline gives CDR1 MDHEN, CDR2 SYDVKM. V shed 5 bases and J 5 bases; nucleotides not matched to a gene: 12. The CDR3 is 16 amino acids. The CDR3: CASSPQTDRGWTEAFF. The CDR3, as DNA: TGTGCCAGCAGTCCACAAACTGACAGGGGGTGGACTGAAGCTTTCTTT.

The chain carries TRBV2 and TRBJ2-7, with 8 bases identical to TRBD1. The J segment lost 2 bases and the V segment lost 7 bases, leaving 4 bases of the junction unmatched. The germline gives CDR1 SNHLY, CDR2 FYNNEI. The CDR3 extends over 13 amino acids. In DNA form, the CDR3 reads TGTGCCAGCACCCAGGGGGCGGCCTACGAGCAGTACTTC. Translated: CASTQGAAYEQYF.

The genes are TRBV15 and TRBJ1-2; TRBD1 matches at 10 bases. Germline V gene lookup returns CDR1 LNHNV and CDR2 YYDKDF (reference sequence). The CDR3 has 14 residues. V gave up 0 bases and J gave up 7 bases; unmatched junction bases: 2. The CDR3 reads CATSRDRTGGGYTF. The CDR3 DNA reads TGTGCCACCAGCAGAGATAGGACAGGGGGTGGCTACACCTTC.

This clone was counted a single time. The gene calls are TRBV2 and TRBJ1-5; D is undetermined. V was pared by 3 bases and J by 0 bases, with 6 bases between. The CDR3 has 14 residues. CDR1 and CDR2 (germline): SNHLY, FYNNEI. The DNA for the CDR3 is TGTGCCAGCAGTGACGGGAATAGCAATCAGCCCCAGCATTTT. Amino acid sequence: CASSDGNSNQPQHF. Drawing the rest from reference TRBV2 and TRBJ1-5, the complete variable domain is EPEVTQTPSHQVTQMGQEVILRCVPISNHLYFYWYRQILGQKVEFLVSFYNNEISEKSEIFDDQFSVERPDGSNFTLKIRSTKLEDSAMYFCASSDGNSNQPQHFGDGTRLSIL.

J is TRBJ2-1 and V is TRBV19; a possible D gene is TRBD2 (7 bases). V was clipped by 4 bases and J by 4 bases, with 23 bases between them. Germline CDR1 is LNHDA and CDR2 is SQIVND (reference sequence). The CDR3 extends over 18 amino acids. This chain's CDR3 is CASSSGVDRGGRYNEQFF. In nucleotides, the CDR3 is TGTGCCAGTAGTAGCGGGGTGGATAGGGGGGGCCGTTACAATGAGCAGTTCTTC.

This chain connects TRBV7-2 to TRBJ1-1; D not resolved. Trimming cost V 6 bases and J 4 bases, with 12 bases left between them. The CDR3 spans 13 residues. The germline V gene encodes CDR1 SGHTA and CDR2 FQGNSA. CDR3 sequence: CASRFSSSTEAFF. The DNA for the CDR3 is TGTGCCAGCAGATTTAGCAGCAGCACTGAAGCTTTCTTT.

This clone has just a few counts. The J gene is TRBJ2-1, the V gene TRBV4-2; tentatively, D is TRBD2 (5 bases). CDR3 size: 17 residues. Trimming shortened V by 2 bases and J by 0 bases, and 14 bases separated the two germline ends. Germline V lookup: CDR1 LGHNA, CDR2 YNFKEQ. The CDR3 sequence: CASSQQKVGSSYNEQFF. The CDR3 nucleotides read TGTGCCAGCAGCCAACAGAAGGTGGGGAGCTCCTACAATGAGCAGTTCTTC.

This chain links TRBV27 with TRBJ1-1; D unclear. CDR3 length equals 13 residues. Germline-derived CDR1 and CDR2 are MNHEY and SMNVEV (reference sequence). Trimming took off 5 bases at V and 11 bases at J, with 18 bases between the two ends. The CDR3 loop is CASSPLPLNFAFF. The CDR3 bases are TGTGCCAGCAGTCCCCTTCCCCTGAACTTTGCTTTCTTT.

The rearrangement links TRBV28 to TRBJ2-2; D is perhaps TRBD1 (6 bases). Trimming removed 1 base at V and 6 bases at J, with 12 bases between. The germline V gene has CDR1 MDHEN and CDR2 SYDVKM. CDR3 length equals 15 residues. CDR3 amino acids: CASSLFTGKAGELFF. As DNA, the CDR3 is TGTGCCAGCAGTTTATTCACAGGGAAGGCCGGGGAGCTGTTTTTT.

This clone appeared once. CDR3 bases: TGTGCCAGCATCAGGAAGGTGGGAGCTAGCGGGGTGATTTCCGACGAGCAGTACTTC. Its translation is CASIRKVGASGVISDEQYF. V is TRBV27 and J is TRBJ2-7, with 9 nucleotides matching TRBD2. Germline V gives CDR1 MNHEY, CDR2 SMNVEV (reference sequence). This CDR3 region has 19 residues. The junction had 24 bases not matched to a gene; V was cut back by 7 bases and J by 5 bases.

The chain joins TRBV27 to TRBJ1-1, with D possibly matching TRBD1 (6 bases). CDR3 length: 14 amino acids. With 0 bases removed from V and 3 bases from J, the gap between germline ends came to 8 bases. Germline assignment: CDR1 MNHEY and CDR2 SMNVEV (reference sequence). CDR3 loop: CASSLSQGYTEAFF. In DNA form, the CDR3 reads TGTGCCAGCAGTTTATCACAGGGATACACTGAAGCTTTCTTT.

This clone was observed a single time. The rearrangement uses TRBV28 and TRBJ1-2; D may be TRBD1 (5 bases). The CDR3 length is 16 residues. Trimming pared 5 bases from V and 7 bases from J, leaving 23 bases between. Germline V CDR1 and CDR2: MDHEN, SYDVKM. The CDR3 DNA follows: TGTGCCAGCAGTCCAAGGGGCGCAGTCCCCAGGAGTGGCTACACCTTC. It yields the protein CASSPRGAVPRSGYTF.